These T cell receptor beta chains were read from a single sample in a study of blood T cell repertoires in COVID-19. Profiled with immunoSEQ multiplex PCR; TCRdb holds only in-frame clones, not every one. The sample shows some 140,000 clones, roughly 78% of them seen only once. Sequencing was carried out using peripheral blood. The receptors derive from a man in his sixties with acute or convalescent COVID-19. The CDR3 runs from the conserved cysteine through the conserved F or W. Fields, in order: J gene, clone size, D gene, CDR3 length, V gene, CDR3 protein, CDR3 DNA. The D gene is left open where the match is weak. Clone size is given for some rows only: seen once, a few or many times, or a class if the clone is expanded.

J: TRBJ1-4; size: once; D: .; length: 17; V: TRBV4-2; CDR3: CASSQGGTGTTNEKLFF; DNA: TGTGCCAGCAGCCAAGGAGGGACTGGAACAACTAATGAAAAACTGTTTTTT
J: TRBJ1-2; size: .; D: .; length: 15; V: TRBV5-4; CDR3: CASSPSQGNNYGYTF; DNA: TGTGCCAGCAGCCCGTCCCAGGGAAACAACTATGGCTACACCTTC
J: TRBJ1-5; size: few; D: .; length: 15; V: TRBV15; CDR3: CATSRVGRASQPQHF; DNA: TGTGCCACCAGCAGAGTCGGGAGGGCGAGTCAGCCCCAGCATTTT
J: TRBJ2-7; size: .; D: .; length: 17; V: TRBV4-3; CDR3: CASSQGGGAASSYEQYF; DNA: TGCGCCAGCAGCCAAGGGGGCGGGGCGGCGAGCTCCTACGAGCAGTACTTC
J: TRBJ2-2; size: once; D: TRBD2; length: 15; V: TRBV29-1; CDR3: CSVREGASNTGELFF; DNA: TGCAGCGTTCGGGAGGGAGCTTCGAACACCGGGGAGCTGTTTTTT
J: TRBJ2-7; size: .; D: .; length: 16; V: TRBV7-2; CDR3: CASSLGGGLPSYEQYF; DNA: TGTGCCAGCAGCTTAGGAGGGGGACTACCCTCCTACGAGCAGTACTTC
J: TRBJ1-6; size: .; D: TRBD1; length: 16; V: TRBV28; CDR3: CASSVPGTAYNSPLHF; DNA: TGTGCCAGCAGTGTACCCGGGACAGCTTATAATTCACCCCTCCACTTT
J: TRBJ2-1; size: .; D: TRBD2; length: 15; V: TRBV4-3; CDR3: CASSEGLAGAAEQFF; DNA: TGCGCCAGCAGCGAGGGACTAGCGGGAGCAGCTGAGCAGTTCTTC
J: TRBJ2-5; size: .; D: TRBD1; length: 15; V: TRBV7-9; CDR3: CASSAPGTGFETQYF; DNA: TGTGCCAGCAGCGCACCCGGGACAGGGTTTGAGACCCAGTACTTC
J: TRBJ1-6; size: few; D: TRBD1; length: 19; V: TRBV27; CDR3: CASSYDRGRGRSYNSPLHF; DNA: TGTGCCAGCTCTTATGACAGGGGGCGTGGAAGGTCCTATAATTCACCCCTCCACTTT
J: TRBJ1-3; size: .; D: TRBD1; length: 16; V: TRBV6-6; CDR3: CASSYSRQGFGNTIYF; DNA: TGTGCCAGCAGTTACTCGAGACAGGGGTTTGGAAACACCATATATTTT